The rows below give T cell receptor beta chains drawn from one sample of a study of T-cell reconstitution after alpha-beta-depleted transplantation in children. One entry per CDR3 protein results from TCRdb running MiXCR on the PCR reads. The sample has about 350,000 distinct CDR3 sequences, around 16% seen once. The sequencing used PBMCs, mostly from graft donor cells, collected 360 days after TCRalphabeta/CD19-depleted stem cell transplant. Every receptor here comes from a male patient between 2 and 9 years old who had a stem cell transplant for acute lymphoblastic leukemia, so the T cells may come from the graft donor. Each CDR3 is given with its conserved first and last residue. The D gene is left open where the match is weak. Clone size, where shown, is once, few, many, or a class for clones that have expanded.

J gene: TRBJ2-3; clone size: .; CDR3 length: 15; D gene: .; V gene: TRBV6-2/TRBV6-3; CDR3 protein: CASTLGLSGPDTQYF; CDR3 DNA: TGTGCCAGCACCCTTGGATTGAGCGGACCCGATACGCAGTATTTT
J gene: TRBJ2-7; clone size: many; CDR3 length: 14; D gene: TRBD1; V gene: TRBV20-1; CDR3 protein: CSASRGQGTYEQYF; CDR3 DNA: TGCAGTGCTAGTAGGGGACAGGGTACCTACGAGCAGTACTTC
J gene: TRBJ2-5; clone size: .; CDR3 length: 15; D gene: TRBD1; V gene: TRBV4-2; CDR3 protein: CASSPGQGMGETQYF; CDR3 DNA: TGTGCCAGCAGCCCCGGACAGGGAATGGGGGAGACCCAGTACTTC
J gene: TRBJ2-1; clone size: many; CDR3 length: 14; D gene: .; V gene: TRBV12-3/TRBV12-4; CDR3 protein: CASSLLDTHNEQFF; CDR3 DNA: TGTGCCAGCAGTTTATTGGATACCCACAATGAGCAGTTCTTC
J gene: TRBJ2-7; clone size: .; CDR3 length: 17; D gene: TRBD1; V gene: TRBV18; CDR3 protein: CASSPKIPDRGLYEQYF; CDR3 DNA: TGTGCCAGCTCACCTAAGATACCGGACAGGGGGCTATACGAGCAGTACTTC
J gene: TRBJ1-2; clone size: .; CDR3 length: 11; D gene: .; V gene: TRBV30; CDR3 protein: CAWQGAYGYTF; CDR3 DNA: TGTGCCTGGCAGGGTGCCTATGGCTACACCTTC
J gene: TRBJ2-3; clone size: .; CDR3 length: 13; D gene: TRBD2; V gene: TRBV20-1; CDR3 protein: CSARFASGDTQYF; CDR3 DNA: TGCAGTGCTAGATTTGCTAGCGGAGATACGCAGTATTTT
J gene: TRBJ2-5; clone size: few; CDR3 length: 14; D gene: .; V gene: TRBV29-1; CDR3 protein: CSVEGQGIWETQYF; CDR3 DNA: TGCAGCGTTGAGGGGCAGGGTATCTGGGAGACCCAGTACTTC
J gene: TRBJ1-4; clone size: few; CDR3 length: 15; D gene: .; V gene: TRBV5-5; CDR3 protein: CASSFQGTANEKLFF; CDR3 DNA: TGTGCCAGCAGCTTCCAGGGGACGGCAAATGAAAAACTGTTTTTT
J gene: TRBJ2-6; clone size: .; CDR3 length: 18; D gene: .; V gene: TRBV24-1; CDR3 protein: CATSDSGRGSFGANVLTF; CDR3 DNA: TGTGCCACCAGTGATTCGGGCAGAGGCAGCTTTGGGGCCAACGTCCTGACTTTC
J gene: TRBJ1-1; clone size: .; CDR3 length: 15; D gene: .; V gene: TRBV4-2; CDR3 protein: CASSQEGNRNTEAFF; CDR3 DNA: TGTGCCAGCAGCCAAGAAGGAAACCGGAACACTGAAGCTTTCTTT
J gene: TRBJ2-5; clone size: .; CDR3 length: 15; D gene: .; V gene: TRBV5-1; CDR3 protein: CASSRLEGPHETQYF; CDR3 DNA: TGCGCCAGTAGCAGGCTTGAGGGGCCACATGAGACCCAGTACTTC
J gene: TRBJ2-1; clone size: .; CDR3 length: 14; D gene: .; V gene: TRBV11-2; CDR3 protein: CASSLRDFYNEQFF; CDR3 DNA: TGTGCCAGCAGCTTAAGGGACTTTTACAATGAGCAGTTCTTC
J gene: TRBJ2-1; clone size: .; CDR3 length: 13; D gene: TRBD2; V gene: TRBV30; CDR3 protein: CAWGTSSYNEQFF; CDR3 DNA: TGTGCCTGGGGGACTAGCTCCTACAATGAGCAGTTCTTC
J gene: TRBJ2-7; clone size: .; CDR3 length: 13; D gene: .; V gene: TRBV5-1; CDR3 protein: CASSPQDGYEQYF; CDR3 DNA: TGCGCCAGCAGCCCCCAGGATGGATACGAGCAGTACTTC
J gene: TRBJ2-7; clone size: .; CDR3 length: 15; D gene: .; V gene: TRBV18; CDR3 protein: CASSPVQTSSYEQYF; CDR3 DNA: TGTGCCAGCTCACCGGTGCAGACCTCCTCCTACGAGCAGTACTTC
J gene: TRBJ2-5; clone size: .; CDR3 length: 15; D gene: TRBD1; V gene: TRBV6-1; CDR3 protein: CASSWTGGGGETQYF; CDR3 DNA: TGTGCCAGCAGCTGGACAGGGGGCGGAGGAGAGACCCAGTACTTC
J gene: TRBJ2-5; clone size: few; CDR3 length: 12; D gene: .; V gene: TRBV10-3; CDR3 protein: CAISRGKETQYF; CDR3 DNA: TGTGCCATCAGCCGAGGGAAAGAGACCCAGTACTTC
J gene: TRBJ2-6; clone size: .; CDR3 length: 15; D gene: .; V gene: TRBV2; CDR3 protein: CACTRGLSGANVLTF; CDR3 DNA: TGTGCCTGTACTCGGGGCCTCTCTGGGGCCAACGTCCTGACTTTC
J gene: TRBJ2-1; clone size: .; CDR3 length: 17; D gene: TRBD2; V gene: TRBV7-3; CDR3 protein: CASSYNSREGHYNEQFF; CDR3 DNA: TGTGCCAGCAGCTATAACTCCCGGGAGGGCCACTACAATGAGCAGTTCTTC
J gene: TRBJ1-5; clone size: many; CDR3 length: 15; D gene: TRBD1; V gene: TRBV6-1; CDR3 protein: CASRSQGGKNQPQHF; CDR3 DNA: TGTGCCAGCAGATCACAGGGGGGGAAAAATCAGCCCCAGCATTTT
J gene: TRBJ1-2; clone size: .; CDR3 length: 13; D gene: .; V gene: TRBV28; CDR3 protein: CASSPSWNYGYTF; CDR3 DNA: TGTGCCAGCAGTCCCAGTTGGAACTATGGCTACACCTTC
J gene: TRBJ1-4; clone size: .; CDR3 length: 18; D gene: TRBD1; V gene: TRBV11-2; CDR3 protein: CASSPGQAHRNLYEKLFF; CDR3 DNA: TGTGCCAGCAGCCCCGGACAGGCGCACCGGAACTTATATGAAAAACTGTTTTTT
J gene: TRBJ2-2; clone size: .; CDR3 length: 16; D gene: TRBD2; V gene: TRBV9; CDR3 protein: CASSVATLAGAGELFF; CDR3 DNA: TGTGCCAGCAGCGTAGCTACTCTAGCGGGAGCCGGGGAGCTGTTTTTT
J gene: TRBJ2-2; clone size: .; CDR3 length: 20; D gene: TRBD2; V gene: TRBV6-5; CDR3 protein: CASSYAKGLAAPRNTGELFF; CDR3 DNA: TGTGCCAGCAGTTACGCCAAGGGACTAGCAGCCCCACGAAACACCGGGGAGCTGTTTTTT
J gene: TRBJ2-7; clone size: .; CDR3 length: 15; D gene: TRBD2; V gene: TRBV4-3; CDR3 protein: CASSQGGGSYYEQYF; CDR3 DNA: TGCGCCAGCAGCCAAGGGGGCGGGAGTTACTACGAGCAGTACTTC
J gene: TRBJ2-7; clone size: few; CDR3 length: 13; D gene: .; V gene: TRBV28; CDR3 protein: CASVGDRNYEQYF; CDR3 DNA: TGTGCCAGCGTCGGAGACCGGAACTACGAGCAGTACTTC
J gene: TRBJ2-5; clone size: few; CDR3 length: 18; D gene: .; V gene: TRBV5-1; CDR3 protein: CASSLAFFGGISQETQYF; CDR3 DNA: TGCGCCAGCAGCTTGGCGTTTTTTGGCGGGATCTCCCAAGAGACCCAGTACTTC
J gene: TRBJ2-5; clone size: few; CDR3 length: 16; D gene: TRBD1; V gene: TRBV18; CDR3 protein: CASSPSGTGRQETQYF; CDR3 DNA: TGTGCCAGCTCACCAAGCGGGACAGGGCGGCAAGAGACCCAGTACTTC
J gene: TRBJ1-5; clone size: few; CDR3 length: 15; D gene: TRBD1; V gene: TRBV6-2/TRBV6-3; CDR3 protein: CASSYTGAVNQPQHF; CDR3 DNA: TGTGCCAGCAGTTACACAGGGGCGGTCAATCAGCCCCAGCATTTT
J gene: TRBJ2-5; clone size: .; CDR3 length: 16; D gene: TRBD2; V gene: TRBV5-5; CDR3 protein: CASSSMKTSGTETQYF; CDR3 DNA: TGTGCCAGCAGCTCGATGAAGACTAGCGGGACTGAGACCCAGTACTTC
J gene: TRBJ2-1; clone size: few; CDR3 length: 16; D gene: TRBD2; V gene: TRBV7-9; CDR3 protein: CASSLSGRTSSNEQFF; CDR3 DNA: TGTGCCAGCAGCTTGTCGGGACGGACTAGCAGCAATGAGCAGTTCTTC
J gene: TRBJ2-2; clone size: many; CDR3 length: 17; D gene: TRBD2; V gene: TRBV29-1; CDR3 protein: CSVEILAGGVGTGELFF; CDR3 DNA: TGCAGCGTTGAGATACTAGCGGGAGGGGTTGGGACCGGGGAGCTGTTTTTT
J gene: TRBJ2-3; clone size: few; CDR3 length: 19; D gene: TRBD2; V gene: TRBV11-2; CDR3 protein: CASSLGLAGVSRSTDTQYF; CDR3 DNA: TGTGCCAGCAGCTTAGGACTAGCGGGAGTTAGTCGGAGCACAGATACGCAGTATTTT
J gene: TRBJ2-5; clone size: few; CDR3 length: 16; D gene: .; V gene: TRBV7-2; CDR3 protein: CASSDPYSGDQETQYF; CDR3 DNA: TGTGCCAGCAGCGACCCATATAGCGGAGATCAAGAGACCCAGTACTTC
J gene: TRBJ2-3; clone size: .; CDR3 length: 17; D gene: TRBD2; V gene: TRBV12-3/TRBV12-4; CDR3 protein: CASSLMAGGPATDTQYF; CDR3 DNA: TGTGCCAGCAGTTTAATGGCGGGAGGGCCGGCCACAGATACGCAGTATTTT
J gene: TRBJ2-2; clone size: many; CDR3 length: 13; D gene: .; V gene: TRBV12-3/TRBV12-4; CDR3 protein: CASSLNRAGELFF; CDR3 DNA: TGTGCCAGCAGTTTAAATAGGGCCGGGGAGCTGTTTTTT
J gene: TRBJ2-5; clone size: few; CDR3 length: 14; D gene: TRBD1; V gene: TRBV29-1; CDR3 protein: CSVGDRPWRETQYF; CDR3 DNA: TGCAGCGTTGGGGACAGGCCTTGGAGGGAGACCCAGTACTTC
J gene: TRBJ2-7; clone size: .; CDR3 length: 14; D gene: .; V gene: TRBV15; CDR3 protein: CATSRERPGYEQYF; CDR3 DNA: TGTGCCACCAGCAGAGAGAGGCCGGGATACGAGCAGTACTTC
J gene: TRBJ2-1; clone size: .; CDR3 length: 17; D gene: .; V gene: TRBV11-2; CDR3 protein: CASSSPLTNQWGNEQFF; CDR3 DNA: TGTGCCAGCAGCTCACCACTGACCAACCAGTGGGGCAATGAGCAGTTCTTC
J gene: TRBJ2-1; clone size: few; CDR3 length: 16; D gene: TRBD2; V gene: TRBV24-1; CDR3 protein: CATSGTGTSVSNEQFF; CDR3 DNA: TGTGCCACCAGTGGGACTGGGACTAGCGTCTCCAATGAGCAGTTCTTC
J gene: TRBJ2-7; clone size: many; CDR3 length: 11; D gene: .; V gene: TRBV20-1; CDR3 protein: CSARDYYEQYF; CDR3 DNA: TGCAGTGCTAGAGATTATTACGAGCAGTACTTC
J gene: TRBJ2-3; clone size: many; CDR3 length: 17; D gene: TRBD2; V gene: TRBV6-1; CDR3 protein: CASSALKPAGVTDTQYF; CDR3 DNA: TGTGCCAGCAGTGCCCTTAAGCCAGCGGGAGTCACAGATACGCAGTATTTT
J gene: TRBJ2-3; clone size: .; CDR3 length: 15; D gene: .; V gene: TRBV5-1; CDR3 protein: CASSPETPDWGTQYF; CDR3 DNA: TGCGCCAGCAGCCCCGAAACTCCAGACTGGGGTACGCAGTATTTT
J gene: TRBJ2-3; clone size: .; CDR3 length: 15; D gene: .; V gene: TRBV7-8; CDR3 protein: CASTSKRAPTDTQYF; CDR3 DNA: TGTGCCAGCACCTCAAAGAGGGCCCCCACAGATACGCAGTATTTT
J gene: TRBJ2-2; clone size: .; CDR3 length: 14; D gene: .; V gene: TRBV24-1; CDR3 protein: CATSAAGNTGELFF; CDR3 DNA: TGTGCCACCAGTGCCGCCGGAAACACCGGGGAGCTGTTTTTT
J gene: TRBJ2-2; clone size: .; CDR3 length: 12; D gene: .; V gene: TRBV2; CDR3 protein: CARDSGAGELFF; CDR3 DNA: TGTGCCAGGGATAGCGGAGCCGGGGAGCTGTTTTTT
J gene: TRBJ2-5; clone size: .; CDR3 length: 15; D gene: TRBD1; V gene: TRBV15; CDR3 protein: CATSRDPRTGETQYF; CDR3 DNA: TGTGCCACCAGCAGAGATCCCCGGACAGGCGAGACCCAGTACTTC
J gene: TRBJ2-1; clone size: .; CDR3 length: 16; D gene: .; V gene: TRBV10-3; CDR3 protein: CAIGPYREGPYNEQFF; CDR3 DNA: TGTGCCATCGGGCCTTACAGGGAAGGTCCCTACAATGAGCAGTTCTTC
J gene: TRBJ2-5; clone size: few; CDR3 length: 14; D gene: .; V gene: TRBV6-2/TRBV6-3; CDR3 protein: CASSSRRARETQYF; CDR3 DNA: TGTGCCAGCAGTTCACGACGGGCTCGGGAGACCCAGTACTTC
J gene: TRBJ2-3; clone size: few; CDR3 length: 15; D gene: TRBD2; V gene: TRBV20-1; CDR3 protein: CSAIGSGIVTDTQYF; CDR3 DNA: TGCAGTGCTATAGGTAGCGGGATAGTAACGGATACGCAGTATTTT
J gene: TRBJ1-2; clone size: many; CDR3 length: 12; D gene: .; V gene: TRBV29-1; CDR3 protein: CSALTDGYGYTF; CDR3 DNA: TGCAGCGCCCTAACAGACGGCTATGGCTACACCTTC
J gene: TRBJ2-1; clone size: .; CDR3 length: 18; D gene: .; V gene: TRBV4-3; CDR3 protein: CASSQDSGSPGVYNEQFF; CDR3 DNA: TGCGCCAGCAGCCAAGATAGTGGCAGCCCGGGGGTATACAATGAGCAGTTCTTC
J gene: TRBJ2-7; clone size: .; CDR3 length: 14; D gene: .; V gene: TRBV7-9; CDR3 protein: CASSQDPLTSEQYF; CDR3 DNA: TGTGCCAGCAGCCAAGACCCCCTCACTAGCGAGCAGTACTTC
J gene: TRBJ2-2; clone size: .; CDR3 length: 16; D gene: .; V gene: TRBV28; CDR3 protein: CASRRTGTPNTGELFF; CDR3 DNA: TGTGCCAGCAGACGAACCGGGACACCTAACACCGGGGAGCTGTTTTTT
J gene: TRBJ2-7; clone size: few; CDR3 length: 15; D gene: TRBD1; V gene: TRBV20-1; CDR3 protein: CSAAPSGTGGIEQYF; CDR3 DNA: TGCAGTGCTGCCCCCTCCGGGACAGGGGGAATCGAGCAGTACTTC
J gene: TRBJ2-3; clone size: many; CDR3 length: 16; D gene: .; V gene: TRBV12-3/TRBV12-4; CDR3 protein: CASSLPTRGGADTQYF; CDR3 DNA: TGTGCCAGCAGTCTCCCCACAAGAGGGGGTGCGGATACGCAGTATTTT